Below, 26 T cell receptor beta chains from the same sample are listed, as sequenced in a study of molecular identifiers for immune sequencing clone quantification. Using its own MiXCR run on the PCR reads, TCRdb lists one record per CDR3 protein. The sample lists approximately 500,000 distinct CDR3 sequences, around 21% seen once, with more than 0.8% in the top ten. The specimen sequenced was naive CD8+ T cells from blood, with Jurkat cell RNA spiked in. The subset was: FACS-sorted CD8+CD4-CCR7+CD45RA+ naive T cells. These receptors came from a human donor in good health. Some libraries in this study had Jurkat cell RNA spiked in.

About this clonotype: This sequence may be a read error, since a much larger clone differs from it by one base. CDR3 in DNA: TGTGCCTGCCACGCTAGAGCAGATACGCAGTATTTT. This sequence encodes CACHARADTQYF. The rearrangement links TRBV30 to TRBJ2-3, with D unresolved. This CDR3 is 12 amino acids long. The germline V gene has CDR1 GTSNPN and CDR2 SVGIG (reference sequence). V was cut by 6 bases and J by 4 bases, with 11 bases left in between.

This clonotype was seen repeatedly, ten times or more. This chain joins TRBV12-3 or TRBV12-4 and TRBJ1-1; 8 nucleotides agree with TRBD1. The CDR3 is 13 amino acids. V shed 5 bases and J 11 bases; nucleotides not matched to a gene: 10. The CDR3 nucleotides are TGTGCCAGCAGTCCTACAGGGGGTTTAGGGGCTTTCTTT. Amino acid sequence: CASSPTGGLGAFF.

The chain recombines TRBV4-3 with TRBJ2-3; D uncertain. Trimming took 0 bases from V and 2 from J, leaving 9 bases between them. This CDR3 spans 15 amino acids. Germline V CDR1 and CDR2: LGHNA, YSLEER. The CDR3 region is CASSQDWRPTDTQYF. The CDR3 bases are TGCGCCAGCAGCCAAGATTGGCGACCCACAGATACGCAGTATTTT.

This clonotype was detected ten times or more. The V call is TRBV7-2, the J call TRBJ2-5; 11 bases align to TRBD2. The CDR3 covers 15 residues. The germline V gene encodes CDR1 SGHTA and CDR2 FQGNSA. J gave up 5 bases and V 7 bases, and 9 bases lay outside the gene matches. CDR3 region: CASNSGRAFWETQYF. As DNA, the CDR3 is TGTGCCAGCAATAGCGGGAGGGCCTTTTGGGAGACCCAGTACTTC.

The chain carries TRBV30 and TRBJ1-1; unclear D gene. In germline, CDR1 is GTSNPN, CDR2 SVGIG (reference sequence). Deletions cut 0 bases from V and 4 bases from J, with 9 bases between. The CDR3 spans 13 residues. The CDR3 DNA is TGTGCCTGGAGTGTAAGGGCAGGCACTGAAGCTTTCTTT. Protein sequence: CAWSVRAGTEAFF.

V is TRBV6-1 and J is TRBJ2-2; 7 nucleotides match TRBD1. Trimming cost V 7 bases and J 6 bases; bases outside gene matches: 11. CDR1 and CDR2 (germline): MNHNS, SASEGT. The CDR3 length is 15 residues. The CDR3 DNA reads as TGTGCCAGCAAGCTGGATAGGACAGGTTCCGGGGAGCTGTTTTTT. It encodes CASKLDRTGSGELFF.

The CDR3 nucleotides read TGTGCCAGCAGTGATGACGGCTACGAGCAGTACTTC. Residues: CASSDDGYEQYF. The chain combines TRBV6-1 with TRBJ2-7, with unresolved D. CDR1 is MNHNS and CDR2 is SASEGT in the germline V gene. V lost 3 bases and J lost 3, with 6 bases in between. The CDR3 loop spans 12 amino acids.

This clonotype was detected many times. The chain uses TRBV6-1 and TRBJ2-3; 7 bases align to TRBD1. V lost 4 bases and J lost 2; bases outside the gene matches: 6. The CDR3 is 15 residues long. The V gene's germline CDR1 is MNHNS and CDR2 SASEGT. The DNA of the CDR3 is TGTGCCAGCAGTGCGCGACAGGGCCTCACAGATACGCAGTATTTT. It encodes CASSARQGLTDTQYF.

Only a few counts were recorded for this clonotype. The genes are TRBV2 and TRBJ2-7, with D unclear. The ends were cut back, 3 bases at V and 8 bases at J, with 8 bases in the middle. CDR1 SNHLY and CDR2 FYNNEI come from the germline V gene. The CDR3 loop spans 11 amino acids. In nucleotides, the CDR3 is TGTGCCAGCAGTGATTGGTATCAGCAGTACTTC. Translated, it gives CASSDWYQQYF.

V gene TRBV6-5 combines with J gene TRBJ1-2; perhaps TRBD1 as D (6 bases). Looked up from germline, CDR1 is MNHEY and CDR2 is SVGAGI. V lost 0 bases and J 4 bases, leaving 9 bases between the germline ends. The CDR3 consists of 14 residues. CDR3 nucleotides: TGTGCCAGCAGTTACTCGAAGGGGGGCTATGGCTACACCTTC. Protein sequence: CASSYSKGGYGYTF.

This clonotype was seen only a few times. This rearrangement joins TRBV7-2 to TRBJ2-7; 11 positions agree with TRBD2. Germline V gene sequence: CDR1 SGHTA, CDR2 FQGNSA. The CDR3 runs 16 residues. V shed 4 bases, J shed 5 bases, and the junction held 10 bases outside the gene matches. CDR3 protein: CASSSPETSGINEQYF. In DNA form, the CDR3 reads TGTGCCAGCAGCTCTCCTGAGACTAGCGGGATAAACGAGCAGTACTTC.

This clonotype was detected ten times or more. J is TRBJ2-7 and V is TRBV5-1; 15 bases align to TRBD2. There are 16 residues in the CDR3. The V gene's germline CDR1 is SGHRS and CDR2 YFSETQ. The V gene end was trimmed by 0 bases and the J gene end by 4 bases; junction bases not matched to a gene: 2. The CDR3 coding sequence is TGCGCCAGCAGCTTGGGGGGACTAGCGGGAGGTTACGAGCAGTACTTC. Translated: CASSLGGLAGGYEQYF.

This clonotype was seen repeatedly, ten times or more. J is TRBJ2-3 and V is TRBV10-3; a weak D match, TRBD1 (5 bases). The CDR3 has 14 residues. Germline lookup yields CDR1 ENHRY and CDR2 SYGVKD. With 3 bases removed from V and 5 bases from J, the gap between germline ends came to 12 bases. Written as DNA, the CDR3 is TGTGCCATCAGTGATACGGACACCGGAGATACGCAGTATTTT. Encoded protein: CAISDTDTGDTQYF.

This clonotype has at least ten counts. This chain links TRBV28 with TRBJ1-1; D gene uncertain. CDR1 is MDHEN, CDR2 SYDVKM, per germline. V was cut by 3 bases and J by 1 base, with 18 bases left in between. The CDR3 length is 17 residues. The CDR3 sequence is CASSLGRSAAGNTEAFF. CDR3 in DNA: TGTGCCAGCAGTTTGGGCCGCAGCGCCGCGGGGAACACTGAAGCTTTCTTT.

The table lists this clonotype with a few counts. The chain is built from TRBV9 and TRBJ2-1; 7 bases are shared with TRBD1. The CDR3 sequence is 14 residues long. Germline V gene data show CDR1 as SGDLS and CDR2 as YYNGEE. V trimming: 0 bases; J trimming: 8 bases; junction bases outside the gene matches: 5. CDR3 nucleotide sequence: TGTGCCAGCAGCGTAGAAGAGGGGGCGGATGAGCAGTTCTTC. Protein sequence: CASSVEEGADEQFF. Complete variable domain (other parts from reference TRBV9 and TRBJ2-1): DSGVTQTPKHLITATGQRVTLRCSPRSGDLSVYWYQQSLDQGLQFLIQYYNGEERAKGNILERFSAQQFPDLHSELNLSSLELGDSALYFCASSVEEGADEQFFGPGTRLTVL.

Many counts were recorded for this clonotype. The chain links TRBV6-5 to TRBJ2-7; TRBD1 might be the D (6 bases). Germline CDR1 MNHEY, CDR2 SVGAGI. The length of the CDR3 is 13 residues. V gave up 2 bases and J gave up 4 bases, with 9 bases separating them. The CDR3 DNA sequence: TGTGCCAGCAGTTACGCCGGACAGTACGAGCAGTACTTC. It specifies CASSYAGQYEQYF.

A word on this clonotype: A much larger clonotype is one base distant, so this may be a read error. The CDR3 DNA follows: TGTGCCAGCAGTTACGTAGACGGAGATACGCAGTATTTT. This codes for CASSYVDGDTQYF. The rearrangement links TRBV6-2 or TRBV6-3 to TRBJ2-3; D gene ambiguous. Germline V gene sequence: CDR1 MNHEY, CDR2 SVGEGT. V was pared by 2 bases and J by 5 bases, with 8 bases between. The CDR3 length is 13 residues.

This clonotype was seen ten or more times. V usage is TRBV6-5 and J usage is TRBJ2-2; D is uncertain. The CDR3 runs to 16 residues. CDR1 is MNHEY, CDR2 SVGAGI, per germline. Trimming stripped 1 base from V and 1 base from J, with 10 bases between. CDR3 sequence: CASSYFTTGNTGELFF. CDR3 nucleotides: TGTGCCAGCAGTTACTTTACCACCGGGAACACCGGGGAGCTGTTTTTT.

The chain uses TRBV7-9 and TRBJ2-3, with TRBD1 identical over 10 bases. CDR1 is SEHNR and CDR2 is FQNEAQ in the germline V gene (reference sequence). The V and J ends lost 7 bases and 5 bases, in that order; junction bases with no gene match: 9. This CDR3 spans 15 amino acids. CDR3 DNA: TGTGCCAGCAACCTTTCCGGGACAGGGGAAGATACGCAGTATTTT. Translated, it gives CASNLSGTGEDTQYF. The full variable domain, its missing parts supplied by reference TRBV7-9 and TRBJ2-3, is DTGVSQNPRHKITKRGQNVTFRCDPISEHNRLYWYRQTLGQGPEFLTYFQNEAQLEKSRLLSDRFSAERPKGSFSTLEIQRTEQGDSAMYLCASNLSGTGEDTQYFGPGTRLTVL.

Comment on this clonotype: This may be a read error, as it is one base from a much larger clone. Here the CDR3 DNA reads TGTGCCAGCAGCGCCCCGGGGTTGCCCGATGCGCAGTATTTT. Translated: CASSAPGLPDAQYF. The chain links TRBV14 to TRBJ2-3; D may be TRBD2 (5 bases). The V end lost 5 bases, the J end lost 10 bases, and 19 bases lay between the germline ends. The CDR3 totals 14 residues. Germline values: CDR1 SGHDN, CDR2 FVKESK. The complete variable domain, with remaining parts taken from reference TRBV14 and TRBJ2-3, reads EAGVTQFPSHSVIEKGQTVTLRCDPISGHDNLYWYRRVMGKEIKFLLHFVKESKQDESGMPNNRFLAERTGGTYSTLKVQPAELEDSGVYFCASSAPGLPDAQYFGPGTRLTVL.

This clonotype was seen a few times. The chain uses TRBV29-1 and TRBJ1-2; D gene unclear. The V and J ends lost 6 bases and 4 bases respectively, with 12 bases between them. Germline CDR1 SQVTM, CDR2 ANQGSEA. The CDR3 runs 12 residues. CDR3 loop: CSVGGEGYGYTF. As DNA, the CDR3 is TGCAGCGTCGGCGGTGAGGGCTATGGCTACACCTTC.

About this clonotype: This sequence may be a read error, since a much larger clone differs from it by one base. The chain links TRBV25-1 to TRBJ2-1, with D hard to call. CDR1 and CDR2 (germline): MGHDK, SYGVNS. This CDR3 spans 13 amino acids. CDR3 nucleotide sequence: TGTGCCGGCAGTGACGAAACGTACAATGAGCAGTTCTTC. The encoded protein is CAGSDETYNEQFF.

The V gene is TRBV6-5, the J gene TRBJ2-5; D is ambiguous. The V end was cut by 6 bases, the J end by 2 bases, with 13 bases between. The CDR3 is 14 residues long. Germline V lookup: CDR1 MNHEY, CDR2 SVGAGI. The CDR3 reads CASSPSNSQETQYF. CDR3 nucleotide sequence: TGTGCCAGCAGCCCCTCCAATTCGCAAGAGACCCAGTACTTC.

In this sample, this clonotype turned up many times. The V call is TRBV2, the J call TRBJ2-3; TRBD2 might be the D (6 bases). The ends were cut back, 6 bases at V and 6 bases at J, with 10 bases in the middle. Germline V CDR1 and CDR2: SNHLY, FYNNEI. The CDR3 loop spans 12 amino acids. CDR3 in DNA: TGTGCCAGCAGGACGACTAGGGATACGCAGTATTTT. Its translation is CASRTTRDTQYF.

V is TRBV11-1 and J is TRBJ2-1; 13 nucleotides line up with TRBD2. V was clipped by 5 bases and J by 8 bases; unmatched bases: 3. Germline V CDR1 and CDR2: SGHAT, FQDESV (reference sequence). This CDR3 comprises 14 residues. The CDR3 bases are TGTGCCAGCAGCAGGACTAGCGGGGGCGATGAGCAGTTCTTC. Residues: CASSRTSGGDEQFF.

This clonotype was recorded many times. J is TRBJ1-5 and V is TRBV2, with D unresolved. The germline V gene has CDR1 SNHLY and CDR2 FYNNEI. Trimming removed 2 bases from V and 3 bases from J, with 8 bases in between. CDR3 length: 14 amino acids. The CDR3 DNA reads TGTGCCAGCAGTGAATATGGACTCAATCAGCCCCAGCATTTT. Translating it yields CASSEYGLNQPQHF.